This T cell receptor beta chain was sequenced during a study of blood T cell repertoires in COVID-19. In the study overall: The United States, Italy and Spain supplied acute and convalescent COVID-19 samples.

Germline assignment: CDR1 MGHDK and CDR2 SYGVNS. The CDR3 consists of 13 residues. The V end was cut by 2 bases, the J end by 3 bases, with 5 bases between. Per the authors' pipeline: Quantification of nucleated cells was approximated via reference gene primer amplification. Repertoires were generated with immunoSEQ multiplex PCR, while TCRdb's copy carries only in-frame clones and drops some. V, J and clone size are taken as reported in that table, and D and trimming were inferred from the DNA itself. The sample holds about 95,000 clones, 85% to 95% seen once. The material sequenced was peripheral blood. V gene TRBV25-1 combines with J gene TRBJ2-1; D is ambiguous. The source of this sequence is a woman in her fifties or sixties in a cohort sampled during active COVID-19. The CDR3 sequence: CASSEQDYNEQFF. The CDR3 region has the DNA TGTGCCAGCAGTGAACAGGACTACAATGAGCAGTTCTTC.